The present TCR beta chain was sequenced within a study of shared clonotypes between healthy human individuals (dated by TCRdb to the early 2020s). For the study in its entirety: A couple of women and a few men aged 18 to 49 years were included in the cohort. Per donor, three plates each were used for CD4 naive and CD4 memory, two for CD8 naive, and one for CD8 memory. To estimate repertoire size and how much clonotypes are shared between individuals, the study performed deep sequencing of blood TCR repertoires from roughly five healthy adults. Libraries were prepared and TCR repertoires were sequenced by different laboratories using diverse techniques, in order to increase sequencing depth and limit assay-specific biases. Per donor, leukapheresis produced somewhere between about 0.94 and 9 billion PBMCs.

Beyond this particular receptor, the publication reports: Sampling was limited to blood, and TCR repertoires in tissue likely differ from TCR repertoires in blood. Estimated clonotype richness was generally larger for naive than for memory subsets. Based on pairwise subsampling, the degree of clonotype sharing among donors was expected to be affected by sequencing depth. Roughly 5% of naive CD4, roughly 3.6% of naive CD8, approximately 2% of memory CD4, and roughly 0.4% of memory CD8 clonotypes were shared across several donors. Compared with non-shared clonotypes, the clonotypes found in all four sorted-subset donors had higher generation probabilities. The small number of donors limited the genetic and exposure-history diversity represented. Incomplete sequencing was indicated by rarefaction of sorted-subset datasets, despite the large sequencing depth.

Taken from cysteine to phenylalanine, the CDR3 has 16 residues. Only the CDR3 DNA stays, 48 bases, in frame from base 1. From the germline V gene, CDR1 is SGHTA and CDR2 is FQGTGA. Cut back by 5 bases and 7 bases, the V and J ends lie 21 bases apart. About this clone itself: There is no known antigen for this receptor. No quality values exist for individual bases; no much larger clone is one base distant.

CD8 naive samples were CD45RO-negative cells positively selected for CCR7, giving a CD45RA+CCR7+ population that excluded TemRA cells. The donors were healthy, HIV-negative adults who had no recently reported acute infections or vaccinations. Every donor was a Caucasian adult living in Nashville, Tennessee, USA. After blood collection by leukapheresis, PBMCs were isolated using Ficoll-Histopaque density gradient centrifugation and then cryopreserved in the vapor phase of liquid nitrogen. Analytical flow cytometry was used to check the purity and quantity of every magnetically sorted T cell population. Each sorted fraction had its genomic DNA isolated and then quantified by UV absorbance on a Nanodrop 2000c. TCR CDR3 regions were amplified from genomic DNA by multiplex PCR using the deep immunoSEQ assay. Extracted genomic DNA from each cell subset was distributed evenly across all wells of several immunoSEQ 96-well plates, and each plate was treated as a replicate. For sorted subsets, each replicate PCR was loaded with approximately 200 ng genomic DNA, equivalent to some 31,000 T cell genomes. The purified libraries were quantified using a Qubit 3.0 fluorometer, sized with a Bioanalyzer 2100, and then quantified again using the KAPA Library Quantification kit. Every immunoSEQ 96-well plate was sequenced on a separate single-read 150-cycle Illumina NextSeq 550 flow cell. The paper's processing steps were these. The immunoSEQ output contained only junctional sequences without quality scores, so filtering could not match that applied to full-length reads. To assign V/J genes and CDR3, sequences were annotated against IMGT germline references using PyIR, a Python wrapper for IgBLAST v1.9. Any read was removed if the V/J assignment was weak (E-value above 1e-6), the CDR3 was missing, or the read contained stop codons, out-of-frame junctions, or ambiguous translated residues. V3J clonotypes were defined by identical inferred V gene, J gene, and CDR3 amino acid sequence. The percentage overlap between two repertoires was calculated by dividing the number of shared unique clonotypes by the size of the smaller repertoire. RTK rarefaction, the Chao1 estimator, and Recon v2.1 estimates of unobserved clonotypes were used to assess repertoire richness. For all TCRbeta clonotypes obtained by the gDNA method from a few donors, generation probabilities were computed with OLGA. The source is immuneACCESS, and TCRdb retained only in-frame sequences with V and J called. Part of the clones is not carried over; for the studies checked, unresolved V genes explain less than half of this, and the remainder is unexplained. That table is the source of V, J and clone size, and D and trimming were worked out from the DNA. In this sample the table shows about 2.1 million clones, 85% to 95% of which occur a single time. Of the sample, around 1.7% is held by the ten largest clones.

The sample was naive CD8+ T cells from PBMCs. The cell subset or site label, read with the paper, signifies: CD45RA+CCR7+. The sequence is built from TRBV7-3 and TRBJ2-1, and the D gene may be TRBD1, 7 bases matching. This receptor was identified in a man aged 18-30 years in good health. Some clones in this sample may be carry-over from other donors' samples. CDR3 reads: CASSVEGASNWNEQFF. The DNA reads as follows: TGTGCCAGCAGCGTGGAGGGGGCCTCTAATTGGAATGAGCAGTTCTTC.